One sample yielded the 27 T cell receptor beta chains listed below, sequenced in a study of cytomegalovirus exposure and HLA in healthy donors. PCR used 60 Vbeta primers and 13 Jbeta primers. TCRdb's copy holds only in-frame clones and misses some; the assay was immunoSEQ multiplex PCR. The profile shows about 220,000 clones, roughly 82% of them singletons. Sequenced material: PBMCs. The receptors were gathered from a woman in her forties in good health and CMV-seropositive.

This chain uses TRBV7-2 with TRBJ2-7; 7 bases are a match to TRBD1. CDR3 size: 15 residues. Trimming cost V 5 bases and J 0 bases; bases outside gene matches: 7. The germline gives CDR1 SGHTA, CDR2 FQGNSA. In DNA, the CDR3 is TGTGCCAGCAGCGCCACGGGACAGCTCTCCTACGAGCAGTACTTC. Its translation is CASSATGQLSYEQYF.

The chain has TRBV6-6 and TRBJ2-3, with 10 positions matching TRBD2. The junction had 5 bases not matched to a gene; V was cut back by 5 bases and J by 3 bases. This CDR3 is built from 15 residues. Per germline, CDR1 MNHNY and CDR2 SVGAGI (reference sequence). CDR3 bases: TGTGCCAGCAGTAGTAGCGGGGGGCGTACAGATACGCAGTATTTT. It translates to CASSSSGGRTDTQYF.

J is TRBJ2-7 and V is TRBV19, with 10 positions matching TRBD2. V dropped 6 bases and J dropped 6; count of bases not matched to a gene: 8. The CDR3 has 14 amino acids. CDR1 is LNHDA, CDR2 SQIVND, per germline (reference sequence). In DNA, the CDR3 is TGTGCCAGTAGCACCGGGACTAGCGTTCGCGAGCAGTACTTC. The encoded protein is CASSTGTSVREQYF.

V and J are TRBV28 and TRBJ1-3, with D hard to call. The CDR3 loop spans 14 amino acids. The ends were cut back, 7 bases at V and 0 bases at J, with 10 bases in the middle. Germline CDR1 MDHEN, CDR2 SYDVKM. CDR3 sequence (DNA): TGTGCCAGCACTTACCCGAGCTCTGGAAACACCATATATTTT. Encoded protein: CASTYPSSGNTIYF.

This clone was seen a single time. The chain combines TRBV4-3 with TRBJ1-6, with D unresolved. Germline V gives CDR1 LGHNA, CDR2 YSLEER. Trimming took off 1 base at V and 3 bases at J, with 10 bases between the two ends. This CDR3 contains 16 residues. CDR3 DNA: TGCGCCAGCAGCCAAGTCCTACTAGGCTATAATTCACCCCTCCACTTT. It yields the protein CASSQVLLGYNSPLHF.

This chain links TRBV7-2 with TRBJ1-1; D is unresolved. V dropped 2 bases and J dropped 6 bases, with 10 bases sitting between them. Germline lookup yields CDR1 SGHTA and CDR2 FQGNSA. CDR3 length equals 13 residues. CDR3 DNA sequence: TGTGCCAGCAGCTTATCTGGGAGCGCTGAAGCTTTCTTT. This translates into CASSLSGSAEAFF.

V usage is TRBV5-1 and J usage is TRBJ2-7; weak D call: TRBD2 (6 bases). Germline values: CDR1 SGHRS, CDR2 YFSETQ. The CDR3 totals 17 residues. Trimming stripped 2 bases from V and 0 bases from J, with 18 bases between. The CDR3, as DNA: TGCGCCAGCAGCTTCCTACTCAGTGTCGGGAGCTCCTACGAGCAGTACTTC. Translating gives CASSFLLSVGSSYEQYF.

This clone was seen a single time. The CDR3 spells CSVRLAGHNEQFF. DNA of the CDR3: TGCAGCGTCCGACTAGCGGGGCACAATGAGCAGTTCTTC. The chain uses TRBV29-1 and TRBJ2-1, with 11 bases lining up with TRBD2. Germline loops: CDR1 SQVTM, CDR2 ANQGSEA. The CDR3 covers 13 residues. V was pared by 6 bases and J by 5 bases, with 3 bases of the junction left unmatched.

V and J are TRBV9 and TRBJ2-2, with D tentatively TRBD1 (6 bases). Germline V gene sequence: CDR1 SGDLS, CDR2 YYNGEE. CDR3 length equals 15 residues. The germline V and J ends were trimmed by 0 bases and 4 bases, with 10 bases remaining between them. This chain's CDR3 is CASSVVSGVTGELFF. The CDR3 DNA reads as TGTGCCAGCAGCGTAGTGTCAGGGGTCACCGGGGAGCTGTTTTTT.

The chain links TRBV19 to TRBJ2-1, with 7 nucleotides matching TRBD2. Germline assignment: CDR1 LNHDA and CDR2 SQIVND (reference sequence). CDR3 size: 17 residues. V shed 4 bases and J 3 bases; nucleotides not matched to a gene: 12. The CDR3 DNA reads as TGTGCCAGTAGTAACTACGAAGCGGGATGGTTCTACAATGAGCAGTTCTTC. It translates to CASSNYEAGWFYNEQFF.

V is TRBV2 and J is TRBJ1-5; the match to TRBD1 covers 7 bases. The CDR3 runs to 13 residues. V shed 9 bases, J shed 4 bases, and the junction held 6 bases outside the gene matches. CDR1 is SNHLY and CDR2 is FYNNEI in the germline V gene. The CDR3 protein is CASTGVSNQPQHF. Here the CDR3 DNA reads TGTGCCAGTACAGGGGTTAGTAATCAGCCCCAGCATTTT.

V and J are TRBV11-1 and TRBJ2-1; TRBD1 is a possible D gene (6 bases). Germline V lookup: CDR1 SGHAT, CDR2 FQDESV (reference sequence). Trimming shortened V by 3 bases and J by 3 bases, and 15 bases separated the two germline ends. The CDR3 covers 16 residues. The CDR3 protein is CASSFMAGANYNEQFF. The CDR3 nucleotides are TGTGCCAGCAGCTTTATGGCAGGGGCTAACTACAATGAGCAGTTCTTC.

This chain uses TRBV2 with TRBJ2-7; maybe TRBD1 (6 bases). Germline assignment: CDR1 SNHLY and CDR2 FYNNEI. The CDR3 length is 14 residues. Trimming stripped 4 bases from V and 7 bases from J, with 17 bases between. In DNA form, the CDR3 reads TGTGCCAGCAGTGTTCAGGGGTCCCCCTGGGAGCAGTACTTC. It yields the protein CASSVQGSPWEQYF. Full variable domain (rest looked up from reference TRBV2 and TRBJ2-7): EPEVTQTPSHQVTQMGQEVILRCVPISNHLYFYWYRQILGQKVEFLVSFYNNEISEKSEIFDDQFSVERPDGSNFTLKIRSTKLEDSAMYFCASSVQGSPWEQYFGPGTRLTVT.

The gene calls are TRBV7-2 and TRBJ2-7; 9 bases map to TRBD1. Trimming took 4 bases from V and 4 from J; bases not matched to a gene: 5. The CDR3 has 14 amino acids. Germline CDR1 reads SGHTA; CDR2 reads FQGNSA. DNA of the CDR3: TGTGCCAGCAGCTCGGGGACAGGGATTTACGAGCAGTACTTC. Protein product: CASSSGTGIYEQYF.

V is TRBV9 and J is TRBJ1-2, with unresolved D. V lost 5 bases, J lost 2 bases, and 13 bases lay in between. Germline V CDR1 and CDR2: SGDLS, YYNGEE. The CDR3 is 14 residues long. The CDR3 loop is CASRSTTPNYGYTF. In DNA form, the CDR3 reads TGTGCCAGCAGGTCAACGACACCGAACTATGGCTACACCTTC.

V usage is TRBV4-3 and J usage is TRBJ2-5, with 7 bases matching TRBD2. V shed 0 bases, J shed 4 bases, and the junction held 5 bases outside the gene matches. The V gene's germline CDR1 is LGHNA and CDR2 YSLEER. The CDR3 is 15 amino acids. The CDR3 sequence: CASSQDSRGGETQYF. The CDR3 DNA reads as TGCGCCAGCAGCCAAGATAGCCGCGGGGGAGAGACCCAGTACTTC.

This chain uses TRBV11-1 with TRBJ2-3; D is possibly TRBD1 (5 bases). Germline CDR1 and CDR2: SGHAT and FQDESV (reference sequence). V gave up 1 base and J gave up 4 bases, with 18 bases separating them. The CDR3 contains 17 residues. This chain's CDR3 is CASSLGVTVLPPDTQYF. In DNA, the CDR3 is TGTGCCAGCAGCTTAGGGGTGACAGTTCTTCCCCCAGATACGCAGTATTTT.

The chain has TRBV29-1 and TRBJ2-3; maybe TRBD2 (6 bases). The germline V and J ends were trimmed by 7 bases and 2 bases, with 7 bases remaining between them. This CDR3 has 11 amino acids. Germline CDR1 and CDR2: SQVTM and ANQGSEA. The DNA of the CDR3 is TGCAGCGCTAGCGCCACAGATACGCAGTATTTT. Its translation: CSASATDTQYF.

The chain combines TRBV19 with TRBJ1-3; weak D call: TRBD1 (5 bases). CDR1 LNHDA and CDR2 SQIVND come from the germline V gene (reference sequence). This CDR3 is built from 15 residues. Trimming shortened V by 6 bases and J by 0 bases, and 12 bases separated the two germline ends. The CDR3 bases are TGTGCCAGTAGGGAGACAGAAAACTCTGGAAACACCATATATTTT. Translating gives CASRETENSGNTIYF.

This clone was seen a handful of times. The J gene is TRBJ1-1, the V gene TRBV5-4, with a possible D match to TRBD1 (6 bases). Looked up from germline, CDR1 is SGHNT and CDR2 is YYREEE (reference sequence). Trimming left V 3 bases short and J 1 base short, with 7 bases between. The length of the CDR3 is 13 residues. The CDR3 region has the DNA TGTGCCAGCAGCTCCAGGGGGAACACTGAAGCTTTCTTT. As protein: CASSSRGNTEAFF.

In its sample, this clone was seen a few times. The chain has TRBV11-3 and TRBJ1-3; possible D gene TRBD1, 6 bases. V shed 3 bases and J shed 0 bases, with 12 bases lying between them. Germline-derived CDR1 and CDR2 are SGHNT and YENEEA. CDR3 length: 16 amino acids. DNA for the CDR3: TGTGCCAGCAGCTTCAGGGGCACGACCTCTGGAAACACCATATATTTT. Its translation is CASSFRGTTSGNTIYF.

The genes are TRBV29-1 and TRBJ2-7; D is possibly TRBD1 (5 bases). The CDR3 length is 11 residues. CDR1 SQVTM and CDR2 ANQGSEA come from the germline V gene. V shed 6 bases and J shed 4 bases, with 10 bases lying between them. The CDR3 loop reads CSVDRGYEQYF. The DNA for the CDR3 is TGCAGCGTGGATAGGGGTTACGAGCAGTACTTC.

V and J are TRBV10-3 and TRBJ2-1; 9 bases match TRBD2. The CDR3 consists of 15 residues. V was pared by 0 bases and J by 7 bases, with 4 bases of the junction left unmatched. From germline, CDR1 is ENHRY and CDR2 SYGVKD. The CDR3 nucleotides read TGTGCCATCAGTGAGTCGCTTCTAGCGGGGAATGAGCAGTTCTTC. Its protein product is CAISESLLAGNEQFF.

The CDR3 loop is CASSMGTRYGYTF. Written as DNA, the CDR3 is TGTGCCAGCAGCATGGGGACACGCTATGGCTACACCTTC. The rearrangement joins TRBV9 to TRBJ1-2; D might be TRBD1 (6 bases). Germline V gene data show CDR1 as SGDLS and CDR2 as YYNGEE. The V and J ends lost 4 bases and 4 bases respectively, with 11 bases between them. The CDR3 is 13 residues long.

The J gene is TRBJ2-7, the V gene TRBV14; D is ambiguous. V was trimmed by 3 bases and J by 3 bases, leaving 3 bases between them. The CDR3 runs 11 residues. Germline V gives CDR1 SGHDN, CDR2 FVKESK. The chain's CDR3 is CASSQYYEQYF. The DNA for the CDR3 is TGTGCCAGCAGCCAGTACTACGAGCAGTACTTC.

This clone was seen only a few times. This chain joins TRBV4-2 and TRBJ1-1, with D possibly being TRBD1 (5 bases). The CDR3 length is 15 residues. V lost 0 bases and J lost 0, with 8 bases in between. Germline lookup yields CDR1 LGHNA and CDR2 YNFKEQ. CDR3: CASSQEGQVNTEAFF. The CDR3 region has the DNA TGTGCCAGCAGCCAAGAGGGGCAGGTGAACACTGAAGCTTTCTTT.

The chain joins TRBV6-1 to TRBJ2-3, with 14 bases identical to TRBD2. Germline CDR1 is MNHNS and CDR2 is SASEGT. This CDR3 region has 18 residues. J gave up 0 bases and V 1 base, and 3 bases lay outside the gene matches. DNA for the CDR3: TGTGCCAGCAGTGAAGGACTAGCGGGGGGGCCTAGCACAGATACGCAGTATTTT. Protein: CASSEGLAGGPSTDTQYF.